The rows below give T cell receptor beta chains drawn from one sample of a study of blood T cell repertoires in COVID-19. Data came from immunoSEQ multiplex PCR; TCRdb stores just in-frame clones and leaves some out. The data show about 52,000 clones, under 90% seen once. Sequenced: peripheral blood. These receptors came from a man in his 70s with acute or convalescent COVID-19. Each CDR3 is given with its conserved first and last residue. Fields, in order: V gene, J gene, D gene, clone size, CDR3 protein, CDR3 DNA. The D gene is left open where the match is weak. Only part of the rows carry a size: once, few, many, or a class if the clone is expanded.

TRBV14	TRBJ1-2	-	few	CASSPSLGLLYGYTF	TGTGCCAGCAGCCCCTCATTGGGACTTCTCTATGGCTACACCTTC
TRBV5-1	TRBJ2-1	TRBD2	once	CASSLFTSGGYNEQFF	TGCGCCAGCAGCTTGTTTACAAGCGGGGGTTACAATGAGCAGTTCTTC
TRBV4-3	TRBJ1-5	TRBD1	-	CASSQDIQGAGNQPQHF	TGCGCCAGCAGCCAAGATATTCAGGGGGCGGGCAATCAGCCCCAGCATTTT
TRBV9	TRBJ1-2	-	-	CASSPGGPYGYTF	TGTGCCAGCAGTCCAGGAGGACCCTATGGCTACACCTTC
TRBV5-1	TRBJ1-4	-	-	CASSLGGTNEKLFF	TGCGCCAGCAGCTTAGGGGGTACTAATGAAAAACTGTTTTTT
TRBV7-9	TRBJ2-5	-	once	CASSFNQAGETQYF	TGTGCCAGCAGCTTTAATCAAGCGGGAGAGACCCAGTACTTC
TRBV7-2	TRBJ1-1	-	-	CASSPKDSEAFF	TGTGCCAGCAGCCCCAAGGACAGTGAAGCTTTCTTT
TRBV4-2	TRBJ1-5	-	-	CASSQDPTGLNQPQHF	TGTGCCAGCAGCCAAGATCCCACAGGATTAAATCAGCCCCAGCATTTT
TRBV5-8	TRBJ1-1	-	-	CASSRAVRERAFF	TGTGCCAGCAGCCGGGCGGTGAGGGAAAGAGCTTTCTTT
TRBV18	TRBJ1-1	-	-	CASSPEVTGNTEAFF	TGTGCCAGCTCACCAGAAGTAACAGGCAACACTGAAGCTTTCTTT
TRBV6-1	TRBJ2-7	TRBD1	few	CASSESGTGGYEQYF	TGTGCCAGCAGTGAATCCGGGACAGGGGGCTACGAGCAGTACTTC
TRBV6-2/TRBV6-3	TRBJ1-5	-	-	CASSKQGNQPQHF	TGTGCCAGCAGTAAACAGGGTAATCAGCCCCAGCATTTT
TRBV28	TRBJ1-1	TRBD1	-	CASFLQGRAAEAFF	TGTGCCAGCTTCCTACAGGGGAGAGCCGCTGAAGCTTTCTTT
TRBV5-1	TRBJ1-3	TRBD1	few	CASTPSGQGNTIYF	TGCGCCAGCACGCCCTCGGGACAGGGCAACACCATATATTTT
TRBV13	TRBJ2-7	TRBD2	-	CASSLEAGGTYEQYF	TGTGCCAGCAGCTTAGAGGCGGGAGGGACCTACGAGCAGTACTTC
TRBV9	TRBJ2-1	-	-	CASSQRVDTGNEQFF	TGTGCCAGCAGCCAGAGGGTCGATACGGGGAATGAGCAGTTCTTC
TRBV19	TRBJ1-6	TRBD1	-	CASSISGQLNSPLHF	TGTGCCAGTAGTATATCGGGACAGCTTAATTCACCCCTCCACTTT
TRBV28	TRBJ2-4	TRBD2	-	CASSPGASGGRNIQYF	TGTGCCAGCAGTCCCGGAGCTAGCGGGGGGAGGAACATTCAGTACTTC
TRBV28	TRBJ1-1	-	once	CASRGGTVNTEAFF	TGTGCCAGCAGAGGAGGGACCGTGAACACTGAAGCTTTCTTT
TRBV7-9	TRBJ1-4	-	-	CASIGVTNEKLFF	TGTGCCAGCATCGGGGTGACTAATGAAAAACTGTTTTTT
TRBV4-3	TRBJ2-3	-	-	CASSLTGGGTQYF	TGCGCCAGCAGTTTAACAGGGGGGGGAACGCAGTATTTT
TRBV7-9	TRBJ1-2	-	-	CASSLGGGSNGYTF	TGTGCCAGCAGCTTAGGCGGGGGGTCCAACGGCTACACCTTC
TRBV2	TRBJ2-2	-	-	CASRWGANTGELFF	TGTGCCAGTAGATGGGGGGCGAACACCGGGGAGCTGTTTTTT
TRBV10-3	TRBJ2-7	TRBD2	-	CAISDWGGRNEQYF	TGTGCCATCAGTGATTGGGGCGGGAGGAACGAGCAGTACTTC